The 7 T cell receptor beta chains reported below all come from one sample, sequenced in a study of a mutant IDH1 vaccine in newly diagnosed glioma. The time point here: baseline, week 1 (first vaccination visit). Indicated treatment: pre-vaccination baseline after standard-of-care therapy. Data came from immunoSEQ multiplex PCR; TCRdb stores just in-frame clones and leaves some out. This sample carries tens of thousands of clones, about nine tenths of them seen once, and the ten largest clones take roughly 2.4%. Source: PBMCs, taken from a glioma patient treated with radiotherapy, temozolomide or both. Every receptor here comes from a man aged 40-49 years with glioma.

The V call is TRBV2, the J call TRBJ2-3; 12 bases agree with TRBD2. The CDR3 covers 16 residues. The ends lost 7 bases at V and 0 bases at J; junction bases unmatched: 5. CDR1 is SNHLY, CDR2 FYNNEI, per germline. For the CDR3, the DNA is TGTGCCAGCATTCTCGGACTAGCGGGGAGCACAGATACGCAGTATTTT. Translation gives CASILGLAGSTDTQYF.

The rearrangement joins TRBV7-6 to TRBJ2-1; D is possibly TRBD1 or TRBD2 (5 bases each). The V gene's germline CDR1 is SGHVS and CDR2 FNYEAQ. This CDR3 is built from 15 residues. V lost 1 base to trimming and J lost 6 bases, with 13 bases between them. DNA for the CDR3: TGTGCCAGCAGCTTAGGAGGGGCCGCAGGCAATGAGCAGTTCTTC. Residues: CASSLGGAAGNEQFF.

This clone was observed a few times. The gene calls are TRBV29-1 and TRBJ1-1; D is ambiguous. Between the trimmed V and J ends, which lost 7 bases and 3 bases, there was a span of 12 bases. The CDR3 spans 12 residues. Germline CDR1 and CDR2: SQVTM and ANQGSEA. CDR3 sequence reads: CSASGWDTEAFF. The CDR3 region has the DNA TGCAGCGCCTCTGGGTGGGACACTGAAGCTTTCTTT.

The table lists this clone with a count of one. This chain joins TRBV28 and TRBJ2-7; the D gene is possibly TRBD1 (5 bases). V lost 3 bases and J lost 6, with 15 bases in between. The CDR3 is made up of 14 amino acids. The germline CDR1 and CDR2 sequences are MDHEN and SYDVKM. For the CDR3, the DNA is TGTGCCAGCAGTTTGGTACAGGCCTCGGGCGAGCAGTACTTC. Encoded protein: CASSLVQASGEQYF.

The sample holds a few counts of this clone. V usage is TRBV28 and J usage is TRBJ2-5; 10 nucleotides line up with TRBD2. The CDR3 extends over 14 amino acids. Germline V gives CDR1 MDHEN, CDR2 SYDVKM. The trim removed 2 bases at V and 4 bases at J, leaving 1 base unmatched. The CDR3: CASSLLAGVETQYF. CDR3 coding DNA: TGTGCCAGCAGTTTACTAGCGGGAGTAGAGACCCAGTACTTC. Variable domain in full (rest from reference TRBV28 and TRBJ2-5): DVKVTQSSRYLVKRTGEKVFLECVQDMDHENMFWYRQDPGLGLRLIYFSYDVKMKEKGDIPEGYSVSREKKERFSLILESASTNQTSMYLCASSLLAGVETQYFGPGTRLLVL.

The gene calls are TRBV14 and TRBJ2-3; D remains ambiguous. CDR1 SGHDN and CDR2 FVKESK come from the germline V gene. The CDR3 length is 13 residues. V gave up 2 bases and J gave up 2 bases, with 5 bases separating them. For the CDR3, the DNA is TGTGCCAGCAGCCAACAGCTCACAGATACGCAGTATTTT. This translates into CASSQQLTDTQYF.

This chain joins TRBV6-6 and TRBJ2-7; D gene ambiguous. The length of the CDR3 is 13 residues. V was cut by 2 bases and J by 4 bases, with 9 bases left in between. Germline lookup yields CDR1 MNHNY and CDR2 SVGAGI (reference sequence). CDR3 sequence reads: CASSYGRVYEQYF. CDR3 DNA: TGTGCCAGCAGTTACGGACGGGTGTACGAGCAGTACTTC.